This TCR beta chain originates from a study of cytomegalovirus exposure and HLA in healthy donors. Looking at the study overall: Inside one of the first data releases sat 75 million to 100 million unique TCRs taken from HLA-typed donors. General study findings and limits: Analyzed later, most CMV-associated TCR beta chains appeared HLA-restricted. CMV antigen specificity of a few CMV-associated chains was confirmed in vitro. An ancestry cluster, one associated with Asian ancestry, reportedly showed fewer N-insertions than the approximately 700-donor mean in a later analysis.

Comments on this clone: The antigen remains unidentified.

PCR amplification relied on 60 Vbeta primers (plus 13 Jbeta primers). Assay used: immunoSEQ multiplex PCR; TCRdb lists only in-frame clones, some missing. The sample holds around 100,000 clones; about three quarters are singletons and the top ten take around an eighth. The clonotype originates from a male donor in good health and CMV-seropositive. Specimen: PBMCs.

The CDR3 DNA is TGCGCCAGCAGGCGTCCCGGGACAAGGCCGGGGACTGAAGCTTTCTTT. This encodes CASRRPGTRPGTEAFF. The V gene is TRBV5-1, the J gene TRBJ1-1, with D perhaps matching TRBD1 (6 bases). Germline V gene data show CDR1 as SGHRS and CDR2 as YFSETQ. V was pared by 5 bases and J by 5 bases, with 22 bases between. This CDR3 contains 16 residues.